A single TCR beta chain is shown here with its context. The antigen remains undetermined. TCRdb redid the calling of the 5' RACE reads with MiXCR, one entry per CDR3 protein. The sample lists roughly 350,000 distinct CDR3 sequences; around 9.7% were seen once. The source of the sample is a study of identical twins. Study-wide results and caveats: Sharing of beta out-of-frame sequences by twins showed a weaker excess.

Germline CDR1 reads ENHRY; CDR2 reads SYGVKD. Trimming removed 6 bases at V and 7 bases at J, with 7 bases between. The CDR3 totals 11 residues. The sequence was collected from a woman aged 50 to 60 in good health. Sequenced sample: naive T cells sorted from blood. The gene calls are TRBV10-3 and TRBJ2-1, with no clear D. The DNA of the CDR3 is TGTGCCATCAGATCGGATAATGAGCAGTTCTTC. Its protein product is CAIRSDNEQFF.